Each of the 26 T cell receptor beta chains below was sequenced from the same sample in a study of blood T cell repertoires in COVID-19. Profiling relied on immunoSEQ multiplex PCR, and the TCRdb table lists in-frame clones only, not all of them. The data hold 220,000 or so clones, with about 82% observed a single time. Sequenced sample: PBMCs or T cells enriched from blood (not recorded which). The receptors come from a woman aged 45-65 years who had recovered from COVID-19.

J is TRBJ1-2 and V is TRBV7-3, with D perhaps TRBD1 (5 bases). This CDR3 has 15 amino acids. Looked up from germline, CDR1 is SGHTA and CDR2 is FQGTGA. Trimming left V 4 bases short and J 3 bases short, with 15 bases between. CDR3 nucleotide sequence: TGTGCCAGCAGCTCCTCAGGGTCGGGGGACTATGGCTACACCTTC. It is translated as CASSSSGSGDYGYTF.

The chain links TRBV12-5 to TRBJ1-2, with 8 nucleotides matching TRBD1. V lost 2 bases to trimming and J lost 2 bases; unmatched junction nucleotides: 7. CDR3 length equals 16 residues. Germline V gene sequence: CDR1 LGHNT, CDR2 FRNRAP. CDR3 DNA sequence: TGTGCTAGTGGTTTGCGCAGGGGGCGTATAAACTATGGCTACACCTTC. Translation gives CASGLRRGRINYGYTF.

The V and J genes are TRBV7-2 and TRBJ2-3, with D possibly matching TRBD2 (6 bases). V lost 1 base and J lost 2, with 13 bases in between. CDR1 and CDR2 (germline): SGHTA, FQGNSA. The CDR3 spans 16 residues. CDR3 amino acids: CASSLVTGDYTDTQYF. For the CDR3, the DNA is TGTGCCAGCAGCTTAGTAACGGGAGATTACACAGATACGCAGTATTTT.

The J gene is TRBJ2-2, the V gene TRBV4-3; 9 bases fit TRBD2. Germline assignment: CDR1 LGHNA and CDR2 YSLEER. V trimming: 3 bases; J trimming: 1 base; junction bases outside the gene matches: 6. This CDR3 has 17 amino acids. This CDR3 reads CASSQTGSGGNTGELFF. The DNA for the CDR3 is TGCGCCAGCAGCCAGACCGGTAGCGGGGGGAACACCGGGGAGCTGTTTTTT.

This sequence joins TRBV7-3 and TRBJ2-1; the D is unclear. The CDR3 consists of 13 residues. Germline values: CDR1 SGHTA, CDR2 FQGTGA. Deletions cut 4 bases from V and 9 bases from J, with 13 bases between. This CDR3 reads CASSSNLVAEQFF. The CDR3 nucleotides are TGTGCCAGCAGCTCGAATCTAGTGGCTGAGCAGTTCTTC.

The chain has TRBV30 and TRBJ1-1, with D perhaps TRBD1 (5 bases). Germline V lookup: CDR1 GTSNPN, CDR2 SVGIG (reference sequence). Trimming shortened V by 1 base and J by 7 bases, and 13 bases separated the two germline ends. The length of the CDR3 is 13 residues. The CDR3 here is CAWSDGGWGEAFF. The DNA of the CDR3 is TGTGCCTGGAGTGACGGGGGGTGGGGTGAAGCTTTCTTT.

The chain combines TRBV27 with TRBJ1-4, with 8 bases aligning to TRBD1. Losses at the gene ends were 7 bases for V and 5 bases for J; bases not matched to a gene: 21. The CDR3 spans 19 residues. Germline V gene sequence: CDR1 MNHEY, CDR2 SMNVEV (reference sequence). CDR3 DNA: TGTGCCAGCACCCCCCAGGGCAGGGGGCGACCTTTGAACAATGAAAAACTGTTTTTT. It specifies CASTPQGRGRPLNNEKLFF.

The chain combines TRBV25-1 with TRBJ2-5; a possible D gene is TRBD1 (6 bases). The germline V and J ends were trimmed by 4 bases and 5 bases, with 14 bases remaining between them. CDR1 and CDR2 (germline): MGHDK, SYGVNS. This CDR3 region has 14 residues. The CDR3 DNA is TGTGCCAGCAGTGCCCGAGGACAGTTGGAGACCCAGTACTTC. Protein product: CASSARGQLETQYF.

The rearrangement joins TRBV28 to TRBJ2-7; D may be TRBD2 (6 bases). V lost 4 bases to trimming and J lost 5 bases, with 18 bases between them. The length of the CDR3 is 15 residues. The germline gives CDR1 MDHEN, CDR2 SYDVKM. CDR3 bases: TGTGCCAGCAGTTCGGGGAGCCTAGCGTCGAACGAGCAGTACTTC. Its translation is CASSSGSLASNEQYF. The whole variable domain, remainder taken from reference TRBV28 and TRBJ2-7, is DVKVTQSSRYLVKRTGEKVFLECVQDMDHENMFWYRQDPGLGLRLIYFSYDVKMKEKGDIPEGYSVSREKKERFSLILESASTNQTSMYLCASSSGSLASNEQYFGPGTRLTVT.

The chain uses TRBV7-6 and TRBJ2-3; no firm D call. With 1 base removed from V and 2 bases from J, the gap between germline ends came to 4 bases. The CDR3 loop spans 13 amino acids. Germline V gene data show CDR1 as SGHVS and CDR2 as FNYEAQ. The DNA for the CDR3 is TGTGCCAGCAGCTTAGGCTACACAGATACGCAGTATTTT. Its protein is CASSLGYTDTQYF.

This chain connects TRBV30 to TRBJ1-1; D is undetermined. The CDR3 consists of 11 residues. With 0 bases removed from V and 7 bases from J, the gap between germline ends came to 6 bases. The germline V gene encodes CDR1 GTSNPN and CDR2 SVGIG (reference sequence). CDR3 DNA sequence: TGTGCCTGGAGTGTAATCGTTGAAGCTTTCTTT. It encodes CAWSVIVEAFF.

The CDR3 bases are TGTGCCAGCAGCTTAGGGGCAGGGCTTTACAATGAGCAGTTCTTC. Translating it yields CASSLGAGLYNEQFF. J is TRBJ2-1 and V is TRBV7-2; D may be TRBD1 (5 bases). The CDR3 totals 15 residues. The V end was cut by 1 base, the J end by 4 bases, with 11 bases between. Germline V gene sequence: CDR1 SGHTA, CDR2 FQGNSA.

The CDR3: CASSRLRGANYGYTF. For the CDR3, the DNA is TGTGCCAGCAGCCGTCTCAGGGGCGCTAACTATGGCTACACCTTC. The chain links TRBV7-2 to TRBJ1-2; a possible D gene is TRBD1 (6 bases). Trimming left V 5 bases short and J 0 bases short, with 13 bases between. Germline CDR1 reads SGHTA; CDR2 reads FQGNSA. The length of the CDR3 is 15 residues.

The chain couples TRBV2 to TRBJ1-2; tentatively, D is TRBD1 (6 bases). V lost 7 bases to trimming and J lost 5 bases, with 14 bases between them. The V gene's germline CDR1 is SNHLY and CDR2 FYNNEI. This CDR3 has 13 amino acids. In DNA, the CDR3 is TGTGCCAGCAAGGAAGGGGGACCATATGGCTACACCTTC. Amino acid sequence: CASKEGGPYGYTF.

This clone was seen just once. This chain uses TRBV5-6 with TRBJ2-2, with 8 bases lining up with TRBD2. The CDR3 runs 17 residues. Trimming removed 4 bases from V and 5 bases from J; junction bases left unmatched: 13. Germline V gene lookup returns CDR1 SGHDT and CDR2 YYEEEE. The CDR3 spells CASSPPGGGFGTGELFF. The CDR3 DNA reads as TGTGCCAGCAGCCCCCCCGGGGGGGGGTTCGGTACCGGGGAGCTGTTTTTT.

This chain joins TRBV10-3 and TRBJ2-1, with TRBD2 identical over 15 bases. The V and J ends lost 2 bases and 9 bases, in that order; junction bases with no gene match: 11. Germline values: CDR1 ENHRY, CDR2 SYGVKD. This CDR3 is built from 18 residues. CDR3 loop: CAISEPGLAGGSGGEQFF. The DNA for the CDR3 is TGTGCCATCAGTGAGCCGGGACTAGCGGGGGGAAGCGGGGGTGAGCAGTTCTTC.

This clone was found once. The V gene is TRBV5-1, the J gene TRBJ2-5, with a tentative D call TRBD1 (5 bases). The CDR3 spans 16 residues. V was cut by 0 bases and J by 6 bases, with 18 bases left in between. Germline V gene lookup returns CDR1 SGHRS and CDR2 YFSETQ. The CDR3 DNA is TGCGCCAGCAGCTTGGCGTTAACAGGACGTCAGAAGACCCAGTACTTC. Its protein is CASSLALTGRQKTQYF.

The V call is TRBV19, the J call TRBJ1-6; 9 nucleotides match TRBD1. The CDR3 covers 15 residues. The germline V gene encodes CDR1 LNHDA and CDR2 SQIVND (reference sequence). The trim removed 5 bases at V and 8 bases at J, leaving 7 bases unmatched. In nucleotides, the CDR3 is TGTGCCAGTAGTTTGGATGGACAGGGGTATTCACCCCTCCACTTT. As protein: CASSLDGQGYSPLHF.

The rearrangement uses TRBV21-1 and TRBJ1-3; no check of the table's D call, TRBD1, against the DNA was made. TRBV21-1 is a listed pseudogene. The CDR3 has 16 residues. The CDR3 region has the DNA TGTGCCAGCCGGGGAATTCAGGACAGGAATGGAAACACCATATATTTT. Its translation is CASRGIQDRNGNTIYF.

The chain combines TRBV4-2 with TRBJ1-3; D gene unclear. Germline CDR1 LGHNA, CDR2 YNFKEQ. The V end was cut by 2 bases, the J end by 2 bases, with 10 bases between. This CDR3 has 15 amino acids. The CDR3 region is CASSQFEETGNTIYF. DNA of the CDR3: TGTGCCAGCAGCCAATTTGAGGAAACTGGAAACACCATATATTTT.

V gene TRBV4-2 combines with J gene TRBJ1-3, with D possibly matching TRBD1 (6 bases). Germline V gives CDR1 LGHNA, CDR2 YNFKEQ. The CDR3 extends over 15 amino acids. Between the trimmed V and J ends, which lost 3 bases and 4 bases, there was a span of 13 bases. Here the CDR3 reads CASSQTGLGGNTIYF. Here the CDR3 DNA reads TGTGCCAGCAGCCAGACAGGTCTAGGGGGAAACACCATATATTTT.

The J gene is TRBJ2-1, the V gene TRBV7-2; possible D gene TRBD2, 6 bases. Germline CDR1 is SGHTA and CDR2 is FQGNSA. This CDR3 comprises 15 residues. Trimming removed 0 bases at V and 3 bases at J, with 9 bases between. CDR3: CASSLAIGGYNEQFF. CDR3 DNA: TGTGCCAGCAGCTTAGCGATCGGGGGCTACAATGAGCAGTTCTTC. Combining the CDR3 with reference TRBV7-2 and TRBJ2-1 gives the whole variable domain GAGVSQSPSNKVTEKGKDVELRCDPISGHTALYWYRQSLGQGLEFLIYFQGNSAPDKSGLPSDRFSAERTGGSVSTLTIQRTQQEDSAVYLCASSLAIGGYNEQFFGPGTRLTVL.

The rearrangement uses TRBV4-1 and TRBJ2-1; D possibly corresponds to TRBD2 (6 bases). In germline, CDR1 is MGHRA, CDR2 YSYEKL. Trimming pared 2 bases from V and 0 bases from J, leaving 14 bases between. The CDR3 runs 17 residues. The CDR3 DNA sequence: TGCGCCAGCAGCCAATCGGGCGGGACGCTCTCCTACAATGAGCAGTTCTTC. Encoded protein: CASSQSGGTLSYNEQFF.

V is TRBV6-4 and J is TRBJ2-6; TRBD1 agrees at 7 bases. After removal of 3 bases from V and 1 base from J, the junction contained 3 bases not matched to a gene. This CDR3 region has 16 residues. Germline CDR1 reads MRHNA; CDR2 reads SNTAGT. The CDR3 reads CASSEQGRSGANVLTF. The CDR3 nucleotides are TGTGCCAGCAGTGAACAGGGGAGATCTGGGGCCAACGTCCTGACTTTC.

The genes are TRBV7-9 and TRBJ2-7, with D perhaps TRBD2 (6 bases). Trimming left V 7 bases short and J 0 bases short, with 10 bases between. The CDR3 is 13 residues long. Germline V CDR1 and CDR2: SEHNR, FQNEAQ (reference sequence). The CDR3 bases are TGTGCCAGCACGGGAGAGAGCTCCTACGAGCAGTACTTC. It yields the protein CASTGESSYEQYF. The full variable domain, with the rest looked up from reference TRBV7-9 and TRBJ2-7, is DTGVSQNPRHKITKRGQNVTFRCDPISEHNRLYWYRQTLGQGPEFLTYFQNEAQLEKSRLLSDRFSAERPKGSFSTLEIQRTEQGDSAMYLCASTGESSYEQYFGPGTRLTVT.

V usage is TRBV7-9 and J usage is TRBJ2-2; TRBD2 might be the D (5 bases). V gave up 6 bases and J gave up 5 bases, with 16 bases separating them. Germline V gene lookup returns CDR1 SEHNR and CDR2 FQNEAQ (reference sequence). This CDR3 spans 15 amino acids. The CDR3: CASRATLGRTGELFF. The CDR3 bases are TGTGCCAGCAGGGCAACCCTAGGGAGAACCGGGGAGCTGTTTTTT.